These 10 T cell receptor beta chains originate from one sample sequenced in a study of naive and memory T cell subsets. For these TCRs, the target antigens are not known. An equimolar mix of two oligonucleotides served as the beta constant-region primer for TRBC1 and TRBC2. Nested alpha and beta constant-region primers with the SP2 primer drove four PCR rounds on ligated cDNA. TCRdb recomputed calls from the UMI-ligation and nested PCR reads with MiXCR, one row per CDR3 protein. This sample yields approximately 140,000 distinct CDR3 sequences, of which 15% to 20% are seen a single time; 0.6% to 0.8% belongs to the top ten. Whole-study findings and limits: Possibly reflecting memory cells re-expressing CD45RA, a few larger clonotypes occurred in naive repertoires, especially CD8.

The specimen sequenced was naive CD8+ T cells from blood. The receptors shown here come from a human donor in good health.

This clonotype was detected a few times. This CDR3 is CASSPLARDLYEQYF. The CDR3 DNA reads TGTGCCAGCAGCCCCCTGGCGCGGGATTTATACGAGCAGTACTTC. This rearrangement joins TRBV7-9 to TRBJ2-7, with a weak D call TRBD2 (6 bases). The germline CDR1 and CDR2 sequences are SEHNR and FQNEAQ (reference sequence). This CDR3 region has 15 residues. V lost 5 bases and J lost 4, with 18 bases in between.

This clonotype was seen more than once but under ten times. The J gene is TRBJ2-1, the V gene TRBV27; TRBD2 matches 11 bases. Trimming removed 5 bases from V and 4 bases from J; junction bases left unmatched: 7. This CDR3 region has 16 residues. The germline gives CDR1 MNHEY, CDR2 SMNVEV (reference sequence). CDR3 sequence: CASSGLAGELYNEQFF. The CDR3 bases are TGTGCCAGCAGTGGACTAGCGGGTGAACTTTACAATGAGCAGTTCTTC.

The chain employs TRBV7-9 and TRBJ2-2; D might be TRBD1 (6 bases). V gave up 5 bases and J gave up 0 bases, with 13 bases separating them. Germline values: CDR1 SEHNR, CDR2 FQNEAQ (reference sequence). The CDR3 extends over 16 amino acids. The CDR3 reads CASSQRQVSNTGELFF. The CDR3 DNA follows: TGTGCCAGCAGCCAGAGACAGGTATCGAACACCGGGGAGCTGTTTTTT.

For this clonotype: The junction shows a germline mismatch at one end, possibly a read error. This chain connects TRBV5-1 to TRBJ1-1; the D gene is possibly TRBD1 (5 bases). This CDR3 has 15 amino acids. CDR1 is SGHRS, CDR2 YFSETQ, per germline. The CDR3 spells CAGSWIQGFEGEAFF. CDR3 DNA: TGCGCCGGCAGCTGGATCCAGGGTTTTGAGGGTGAAGCTTTCTTT.

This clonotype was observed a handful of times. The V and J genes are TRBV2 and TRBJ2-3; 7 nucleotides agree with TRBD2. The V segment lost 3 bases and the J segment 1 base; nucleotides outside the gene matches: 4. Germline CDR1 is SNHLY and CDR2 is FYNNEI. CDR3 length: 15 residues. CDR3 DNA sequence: TGTGCCAGCAGTGATGGTACTAGCGGCACAGATACGCAGTATTTT. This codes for CASSDGTSGTDTQYF.

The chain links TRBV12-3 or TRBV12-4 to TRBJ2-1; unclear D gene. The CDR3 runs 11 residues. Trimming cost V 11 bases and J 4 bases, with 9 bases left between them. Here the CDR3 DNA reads TGTGCCTCCCATAATTACAATGAGCAGTTCTTC. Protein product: CASHNYNEQFF.

The CDR3 DNA reads TGTGCCAGCAGCCCCGCTATCGGCACAGATACGCAGTATTTT. Translated, it gives CASSPAIGTDTQYF. V and J are TRBV9 and TRBJ2-3; no definite D call. The V gene's germline CDR1 is SGDLS and CDR2 YYNGEE. V was shortened by 4 bases and J by 1 base, with 10 bases between the two germline ends. This CDR3 is built from 14 residues. The variable domain in full, with the rest retrieved from reference TRBV9 and TRBJ2-3, is DSGVTQTPKHLITATGQRVTLRCSPRSGDLSVYWYQQSLDQGLQFLIQYYNGEERAKGNILERFSAQQFPDLHSELNLSSLELGDSALYFCASSPAIGTDTQYFGPGTRLTVL.

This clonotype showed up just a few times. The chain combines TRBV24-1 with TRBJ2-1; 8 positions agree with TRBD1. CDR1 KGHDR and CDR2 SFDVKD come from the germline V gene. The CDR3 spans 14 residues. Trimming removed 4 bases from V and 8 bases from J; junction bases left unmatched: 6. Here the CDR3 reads CATSDGQGGHEQFF. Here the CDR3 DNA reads TGTGCCACCAGTGACGGACAGGGTGGCCATGAGCAGTTCTTC.

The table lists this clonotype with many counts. CDR3 in amino acids: CASSYSGSRQPQHF. The DNA for the CDR3 is TGTGCCAGCAGTTACAGTGGGTCTCGTCAGCCCCAGCATTTT. J is TRBJ1-5 and V is TRBV6-2 or TRBV6-3; no reliable D call. Trimming left V 2 bases short and J 6 bases short, with 11 bases between. Germline V CDR1 and CDR2: MNHEY, SVGEGT. The CDR3 consists of 14 residues.

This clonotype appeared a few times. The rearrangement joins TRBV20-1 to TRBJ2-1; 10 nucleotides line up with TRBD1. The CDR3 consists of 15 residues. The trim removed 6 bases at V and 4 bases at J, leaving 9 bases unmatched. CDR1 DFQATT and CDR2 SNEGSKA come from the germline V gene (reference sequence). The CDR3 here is CSANDAGQGYNEQFF. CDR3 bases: TGCAGTGCAAATGACGCGGGACAGGGGTACAATGAGCAGTTCTTC.